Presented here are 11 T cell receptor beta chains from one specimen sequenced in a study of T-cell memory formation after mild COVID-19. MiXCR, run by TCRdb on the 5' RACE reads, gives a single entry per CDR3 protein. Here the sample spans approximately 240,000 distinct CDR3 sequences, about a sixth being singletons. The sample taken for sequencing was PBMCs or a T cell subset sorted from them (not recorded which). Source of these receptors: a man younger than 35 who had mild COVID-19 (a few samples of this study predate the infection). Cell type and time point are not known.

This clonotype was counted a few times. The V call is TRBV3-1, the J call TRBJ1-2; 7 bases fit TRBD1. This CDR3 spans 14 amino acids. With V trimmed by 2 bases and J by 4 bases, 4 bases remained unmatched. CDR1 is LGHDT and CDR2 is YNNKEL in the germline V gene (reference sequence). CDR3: CASSQPGQTYGYTF. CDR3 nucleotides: TGTGCCAGCAGCCAACCGGGACAGACCTATGGCTACACCTTC.

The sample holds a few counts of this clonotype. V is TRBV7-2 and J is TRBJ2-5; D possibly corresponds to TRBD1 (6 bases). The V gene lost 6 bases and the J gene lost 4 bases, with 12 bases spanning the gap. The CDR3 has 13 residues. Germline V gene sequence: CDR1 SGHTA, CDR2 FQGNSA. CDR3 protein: CASRKVGAETQYF. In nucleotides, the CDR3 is TGTGCCAGCAGGAAAGTGGGGGCAGAGACCCAGTACTTC.

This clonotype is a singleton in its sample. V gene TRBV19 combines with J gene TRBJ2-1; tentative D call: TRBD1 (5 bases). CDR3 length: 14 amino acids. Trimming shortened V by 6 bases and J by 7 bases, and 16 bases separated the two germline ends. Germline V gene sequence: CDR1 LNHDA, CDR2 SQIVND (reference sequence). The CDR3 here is CASSFPDTRNEQFF. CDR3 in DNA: TGTGCCAGTAGCTTTCCGGACACGCGGAATGAGCAGTTCTTC.

The CDR3 coding sequence is TGCGCCAGCAGCCATCTGGAGCGGGGAATAGGGGATACGCAGTATTTT. Amino acid sequence: CASSHLERGIGDTQYF. The chain carries TRBV4-3 and TRBJ2-3; 7 nucleotides agree with TRBD2. The V segment lost 3 bases and the J segment 6 bases; nucleotides outside the gene matches: 12. This CDR3 has 16 amino acids. The germline V gene has CDR1 LGHNA and CDR2 YSLEER.

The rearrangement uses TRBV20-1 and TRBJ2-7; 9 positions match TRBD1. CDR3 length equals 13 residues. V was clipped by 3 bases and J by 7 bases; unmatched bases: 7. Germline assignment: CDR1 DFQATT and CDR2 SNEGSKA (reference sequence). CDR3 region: CSASIQGADEQYF. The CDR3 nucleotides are TGCAGTGCTAGCATACAGGGGGCCGATGAGCAGTACTTC.

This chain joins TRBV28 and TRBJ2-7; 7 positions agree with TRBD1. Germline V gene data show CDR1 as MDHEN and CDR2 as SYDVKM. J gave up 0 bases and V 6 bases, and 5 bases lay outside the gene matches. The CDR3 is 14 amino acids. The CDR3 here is CASRAGGPSYEQYV. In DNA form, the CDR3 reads TGTGCCAGCAGAGCAGGGGGACCCTCCTACGAGCAGTACGTC.

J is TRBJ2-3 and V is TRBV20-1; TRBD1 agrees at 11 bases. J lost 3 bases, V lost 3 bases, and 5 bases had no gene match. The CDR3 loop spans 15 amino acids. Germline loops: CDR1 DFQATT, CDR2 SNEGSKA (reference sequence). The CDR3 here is CSASTGTGGTDTQYF. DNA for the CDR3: TGCAGTGCTAGTACCGGGACAGGGGGAACAGATACGCAGTATTTT.

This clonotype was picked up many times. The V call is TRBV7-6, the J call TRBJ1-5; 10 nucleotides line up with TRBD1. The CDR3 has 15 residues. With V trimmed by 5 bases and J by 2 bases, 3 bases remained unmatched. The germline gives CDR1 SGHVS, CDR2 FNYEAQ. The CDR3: CASSLGTGGNQPQHF. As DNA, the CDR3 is TGTGCCAGCAGCCTGGGGACAGGGGGCAATCAGCCCCAGCATTTT.

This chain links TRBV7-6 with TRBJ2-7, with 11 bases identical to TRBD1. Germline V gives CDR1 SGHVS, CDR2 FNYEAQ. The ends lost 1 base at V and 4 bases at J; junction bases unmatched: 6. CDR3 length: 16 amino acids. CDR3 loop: CASSLGTGTGGYEQYF. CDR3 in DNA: TGTGCCAGCAGCTTAGGGACCGGGACAGGGGGATACGAGCAGTACTTC.

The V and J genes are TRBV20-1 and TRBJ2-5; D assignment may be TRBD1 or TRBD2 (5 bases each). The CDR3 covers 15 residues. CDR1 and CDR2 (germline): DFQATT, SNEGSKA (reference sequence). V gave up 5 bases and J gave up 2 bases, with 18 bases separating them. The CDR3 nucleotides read TGCAGTGCTTCGGCTGGGGCTAGCCATCAAGAGACCCAGTACTTC. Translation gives CSASAGASHQETQYF.

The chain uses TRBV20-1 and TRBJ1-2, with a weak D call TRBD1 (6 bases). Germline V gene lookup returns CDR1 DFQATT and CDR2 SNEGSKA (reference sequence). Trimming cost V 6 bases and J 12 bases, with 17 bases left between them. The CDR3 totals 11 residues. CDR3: CSAGGGRGHTF. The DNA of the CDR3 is TGCAGTGCCGGCGGGGGCCGAGGCCACACCTTC.